The subject of this entry is one T cell receptor (beta chain). What it recognizes is unknown. The data were taken from a study of OX40 agonist ivuxolimab in advanced cancers. About the research overall: An anti-OX40 (CD134) antibody with agonistic activity, ivuxolimab, was administered to patients. Dose-escalation cases comprised hepatocellular carcinoma, melanoma, renal cell or head and neck cancer. While on treatment, patients had intravenous ivuxolimab at 0.01 to 10 mg/kg every 2 weeks.

Study-level findings and limits: At 0.1 to 3.0 mg/kg and by week 6, CD4+ and CD8+ T cells in the blood had expanded clonally.

The CDR3 has 17 amino acids. Germline V gene lookup returns CDR1 MGHRA and CDR2 YSYEKL. Losses at the gene ends were 4 bases for V and 5 bases for J; bases not matched to a gene: 5. The protocol was immunoSEQ multiplex PCR, while the TCRdb copy is restricted to in-frame clones and leaves out a portion. The repertoire holds some 70,000 clones, with 80% to 95% as singletons. This TCR derives from an adult with an advanced solid tumor such as melanoma, head and neck, liver or kidney cancer. The chain combines TRBV4-1 with TRBJ2-2, with TRBD2 matching 15 bases. The sample here was CD4+ or CD8+ T cells sorted from blood, taken in a trial of the OX40 agonist ivuxolimab. The CDR3 nucleotides read TGCGCCAGCAGCCCGGGACTAGCGGGGGGTCGAACCGGGGAGCTGTTTTTT. Protein product: CASSPGLAGGRTGELFF.